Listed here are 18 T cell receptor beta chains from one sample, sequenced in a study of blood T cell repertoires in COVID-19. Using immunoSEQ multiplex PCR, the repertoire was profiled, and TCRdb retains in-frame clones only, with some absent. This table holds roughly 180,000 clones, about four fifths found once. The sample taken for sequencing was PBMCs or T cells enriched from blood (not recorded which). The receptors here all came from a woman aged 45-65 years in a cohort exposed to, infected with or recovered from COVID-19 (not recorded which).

CDR3 loop: CASSSRARDSGNTIYF. CDR3 bases: TGTGCCAGCAGCTCCAGAGCGAGAGACTCTGGAAACACCATATATTTT. This chain joins TRBV11-1 and TRBJ1-3; the D is unclear. Trimming stripped 4 bases from V and 0 bases from J, with 13 bases between. Germline CDR1 is SGHAT and CDR2 is FQDESV (reference sequence). The CDR3 is made up of 16 amino acids.

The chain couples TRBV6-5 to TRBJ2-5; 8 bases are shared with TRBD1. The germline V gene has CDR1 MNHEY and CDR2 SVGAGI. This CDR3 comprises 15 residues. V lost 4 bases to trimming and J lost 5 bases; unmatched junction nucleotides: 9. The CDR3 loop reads CASSFTRQGIETQYF. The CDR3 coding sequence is TGTGCCAGCAGTTTCACCCGACAGGGGATTGAGACCCAGTACTTC.

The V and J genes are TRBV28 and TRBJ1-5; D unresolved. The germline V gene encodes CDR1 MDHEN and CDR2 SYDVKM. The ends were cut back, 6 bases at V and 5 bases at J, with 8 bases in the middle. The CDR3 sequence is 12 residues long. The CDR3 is CASRISDQPQHF. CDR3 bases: TGTGCCAGCAGAATATCGGATCAGCCCCAGCATTTT.

The CDR3 loop is CASSFWSTEAFF. The CDR3 DNA reads as TGTGCCAGCAGCTTCTGGAGCACTGAAGCTTTCTTT. V and J are TRBV7-2 and TRBJ1-1; D is ambiguous. CDR1 is SGHTA and CDR2 is FQGNSA in the germline V gene. V was trimmed by 3 bases and J by 4 bases, leaving 6 bases between them. The CDR3 sequence is 12 residues long.

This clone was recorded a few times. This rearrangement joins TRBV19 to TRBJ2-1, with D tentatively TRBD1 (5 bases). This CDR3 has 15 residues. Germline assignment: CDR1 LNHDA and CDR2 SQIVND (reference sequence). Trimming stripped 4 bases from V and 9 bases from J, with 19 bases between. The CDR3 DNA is TGTGCCAGTAGTACCCCGGTGGGCAGGGTGGGTGAGCAGTTCTTC. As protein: CASSTPVGRVGEQFF.

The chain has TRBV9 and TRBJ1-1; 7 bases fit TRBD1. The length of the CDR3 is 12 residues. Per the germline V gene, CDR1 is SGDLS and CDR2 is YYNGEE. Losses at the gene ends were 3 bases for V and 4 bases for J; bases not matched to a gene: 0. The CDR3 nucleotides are TGTGCCAGCAGCGCAGGGGGCACTGAAGCTTTCTTT. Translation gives CASSAGGTEAFF.

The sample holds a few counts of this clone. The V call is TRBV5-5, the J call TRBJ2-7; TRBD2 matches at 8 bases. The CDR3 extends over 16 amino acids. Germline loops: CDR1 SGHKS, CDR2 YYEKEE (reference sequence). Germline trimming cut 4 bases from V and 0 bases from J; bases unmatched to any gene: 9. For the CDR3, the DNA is TGTGCCAGCAGCCCCCTTAGCGGGACTAGCTCCTACGAGCAGTACTTC. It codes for CASSPLSGTSSYEQYF.

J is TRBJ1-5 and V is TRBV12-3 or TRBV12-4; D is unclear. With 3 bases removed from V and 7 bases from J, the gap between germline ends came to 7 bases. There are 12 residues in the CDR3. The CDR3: CASSFVRQPQHF. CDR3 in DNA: TGTGCCAGCAGTTTCGTGAGGCAGCCCCAGCATTTT.

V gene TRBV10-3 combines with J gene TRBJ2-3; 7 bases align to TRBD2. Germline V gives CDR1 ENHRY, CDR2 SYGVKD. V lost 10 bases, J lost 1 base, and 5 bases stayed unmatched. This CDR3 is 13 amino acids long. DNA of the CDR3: TGTGCCAACTGCGCGGGAGGCACAGATACGCAGTATTTT. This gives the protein CANCAGGTDTQYF.

For the CDR3, the DNA is TGTGCCAGCAGTCCCGGGACAGGTCGTGGCACTGAAGCTTTCTTT. This codes for CASSPGTGRGTEAFF. The chain combines TRBV2 with TRBJ1-1, with TRBD1 matching over 8 bases. CDR1 is SNHLY, CDR2 FYNNEI, per germline. This CDR3 comprises 15 residues. Trimming removed 5 bases from V and 4 bases from J; junction bases left unmatched: 9. The whole variable domain, filled in from reference TRBV2 and TRBJ1-1, reads EPEVTQTPSHQVTQMGQEVILRCVPISNHLYFYWYRQILGQKVEFLVSFYNNEISEKSEIFDDQFSVERPDGSNFTLKIRSTKLEDSAMYFCASSPGTGRGTEAFFGQGTRLTVV.

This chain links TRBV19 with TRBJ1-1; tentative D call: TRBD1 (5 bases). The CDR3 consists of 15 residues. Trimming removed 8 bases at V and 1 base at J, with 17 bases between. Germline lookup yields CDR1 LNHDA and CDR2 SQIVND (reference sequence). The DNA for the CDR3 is TGTGCCAGTCAGGTGCGGGGGTTGGAGAACACTGAAGCTTTCTTT. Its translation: CASQVRGLENTEAFF.

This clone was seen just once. CDR3 sequence (DNA): TGCAGCGTTGATGGGGCCTCTGGGGCCAACGTCCTGACTTTC. Its protein is CSVDGASGANVLTF. The rearrangement links TRBV29-1 to TRBJ2-6; a possible D gene is TRBD1 (5 bases). V was clipped by 3 bases and J by 0 bases, with 6 bases between them. There are 14 residues in the CDR3. CDR1 and CDR2 from the germline V gene are SQVTM and ANQGSEA.

As DNA, the CDR3 is TGTGCCAGCAGTTACCTAGGGGTTGGCGGGGAGCTGTTTTTT. Its translation is CASSYLGVGGELFF. V is TRBV6-5 and J is TRBJ2-2; TRBD1 might be the D (5 bases). Germline CDR1 is MNHEY and CDR2 is SVGAGI. There are 14 residues in the CDR3. The V end was cut by 2 bases, the J end by 7 bases, with 11 bases between.

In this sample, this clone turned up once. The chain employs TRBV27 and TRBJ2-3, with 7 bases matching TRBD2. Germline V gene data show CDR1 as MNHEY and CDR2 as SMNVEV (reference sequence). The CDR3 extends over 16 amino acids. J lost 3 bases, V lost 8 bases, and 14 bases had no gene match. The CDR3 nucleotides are TGTGCCAGCGGAAAAACGAGCGGGATCGGTACAGATACGCAGTATTTT. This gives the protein CASGKTSGIGTDTQYF.

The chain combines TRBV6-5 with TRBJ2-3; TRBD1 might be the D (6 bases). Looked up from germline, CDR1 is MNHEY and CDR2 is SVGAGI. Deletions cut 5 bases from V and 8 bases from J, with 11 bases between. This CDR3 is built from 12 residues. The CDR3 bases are TGTGCCAGCAGTACAGGGCGCGGTACGCAGTATTTT. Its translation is CASSTGRGTQYF.

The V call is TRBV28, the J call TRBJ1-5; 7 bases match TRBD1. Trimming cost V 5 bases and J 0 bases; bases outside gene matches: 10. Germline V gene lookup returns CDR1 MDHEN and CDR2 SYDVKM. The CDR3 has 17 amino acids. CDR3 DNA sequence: TGTGCCAGCAGTGGTGGGACAGCCCTTTATAGCAATCAGCCCCAGCATTTT. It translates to CASSGGTALYSNQPQHF.

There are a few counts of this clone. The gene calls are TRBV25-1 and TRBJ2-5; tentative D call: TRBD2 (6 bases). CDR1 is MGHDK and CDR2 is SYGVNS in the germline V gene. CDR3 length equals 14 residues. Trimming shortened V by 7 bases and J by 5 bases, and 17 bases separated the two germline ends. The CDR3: CASTKGGVWETQYF. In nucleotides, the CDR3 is TGTGCCAGCACCAAAGGAGGGGTATGGGAGACCCAGTACTTC.

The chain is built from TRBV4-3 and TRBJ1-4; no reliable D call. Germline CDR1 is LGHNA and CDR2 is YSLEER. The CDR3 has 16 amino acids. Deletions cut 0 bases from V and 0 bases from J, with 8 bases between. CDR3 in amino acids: CASSQEAGATNEKLFF. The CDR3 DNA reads TGCGCCAGCAGCCAAGAGGCAGGTGCAACTAATGAAAAACTGTTTTTT.